This passage covers 23 T cell receptor beta chains from one sample sequenced in a study of sequential checkpoint blockade in melanoma. Treatment: randomized to nivolumab then ipilimumab (arm A) or the reverse (arm B). Sequenced by immunoSEQ multiplex PCR; TCRdb stores in-frame clones only, minus some. The profile shows over 850 clones, over 15% of them singletons. Sequenced material: tumor tissue (inferred from file names), taken from a patient given nivolumab and ipilimumab in sequence. The receptors shown here come from a human donor with melanoma.

This clone was counted a few times. This chain uses TRBV19 with TRBJ1-4; 8 positions match TRBD1. There are 14 residues in the CDR3. The germline V gene encodes CDR1 LNHDA and CDR2 SQIVND (reference sequence). The V segment lost 5 bases and the J segment 5 bases; nucleotides outside the gene matches: 4. The CDR3 reads CASSPGQVNEKLFF. The CDR3 DNA is TGTGCCAGTAGTCCGGGACAGGTGAATGAAAAACTGTTTTTT.

V usage is TRBV25-1 and J usage is TRBJ1-4; TRBD1 is a possible D gene (6 bases). The V end was cut by 2 bases, the J end by 5 bases, with 15 bases between. Per the germline V gene, CDR1 is MGHDK and CDR2 is SYGVNS. The CDR3 is 16 residues long. The CDR3 sequence is CASSEGGGRENEKLFF. In nucleotides, the CDR3 is TGTGCCAGCAGTGAAGGAGGGGGGAGAGAGAATGAAAAACTGTTTTTT.

This clone is deemed large (0.1 to 1%). In DNA, the CDR3 is TGTGCCAGCACCCTAAGTCACGGCGGCGGCAATCAGCCCCAGCATTTT. It yields the protein CASTLSHGGGNQPQHF. J is TRBJ1-5 and V is TRBV28; D is undetermined. Trimming left V 7 bases short and J 2 bases short, with 18 bases between. CDR1 MDHEN and CDR2 SYDVKM come from the germline V gene. This CDR3 spans 16 amino acids.

By sample share, this clone is large (0.1 to 1%). V is TRBV6-8 and J is TRBJ2-1; 11 bases are a match to TRBD2. The CDR3 runs 18 residues. Trimming took 5 bases from V and 2 from J; bases not matched to a gene: 11. Germline CDR1 MNHGY, CDR2 SAAAGT. The chain's CDR3 is CASSHDRIAGGPYNEQFF. The CDR3 DNA is TGTGCCAGCAGTCACGATCGTATAGCGGGAGGGCCCTACAATGAGCAGTTCTTC.

This chain links TRBV30 with TRBJ1-5; D gene uncertain. V shed 0 bases and J shed 7 bases, with 16 bases lying between them. CDR1 and CDR2 from the germline V gene are GTSNPN and SVGIG (reference sequence). CDR3 length: 15 amino acids. The CDR3 bases are TGTGCCTGGAGTGTAGCAACCGACGGCCGGCAGCCCCAGCATTTT. It codes for CAWSVATDGRQPQHF.

This clone is termed medium-sized (0.01 to 0.1%). The chain links TRBV11-3 to TRBJ2-1, with TRBD2 matching 8 bases. The germline gives CDR1 SGHNT, CDR2 YENEEA. Losses at the gene ends were 4 bases for V and 7 bases for J; bases not matched to a gene: 9. The CDR3 runs to 15 residues. CDR3 loop: CASSSGTRGLNEQFF. The CDR3 DNA reads TGTGCCAGCAGCTCCGGGACTAGGGGTCTAAATGAGCAGTTCTTC. The full variable domain, with the rest looked up from reference TRBV11-3 and TRBJ2-1, is EAGVVQSPRYKIIEKKQPVAFWCNPISGHNTLYWYLQNLGQGPELLIRYENEEAVDDSQLPKDRFSAERLKGVDSTLKIQPAELGDSAVYLCASSSGTRGLNEQFFGPGTRLTVL.

V and J are TRBV30 and TRBJ2-1, with 8 bases matching TRBD1. Germline-derived CDR1 and CDR2 are GTSNPN and SVGIG (reference sequence). CDR3 length equals 15 residues. The V gene end was trimmed by 2 bases and the J gene end by 6 bases; junction bases not matched to a gene: 9. In DNA form, the CDR3 reads TGTGCCTGGAGTTTGGGTGGGGACAGGTCCAATGAGCAGTTCTTC. This gives the protein CAWSLGGDRSNEQFF.

This clone ranks as medium-sized. The chain has TRBV11-3 and TRBJ1-2, with D perhaps TRBD1 (6 bases). V lost 2 bases and J lost 6, with 22 bases in between. The CDR3 is 17 amino acids. The germline V gene encodes CDR1 SGHNT and CDR2 YENEEA. The CDR3 sequence is CASSLPRQGRGGNGYTF. As DNA, the CDR3 is TGTGCCAGCAGCTTACCCAGGCAGGGGAGGGGTGGAAATGGCTACACCTTC.

The V gene is TRBV12-5, the J gene TRBJ2-5; D remains ambiguous. Per the germline V gene, CDR1 is LGHNT and CDR2 is FRNRAP. This CDR3 has 12 residues. Trimming cost V 2 bases and J 5 bases, with 6 bases left between them. The CDR3 region has the DNA TGTGCTAGTGGTTTGTTCGTTGAGACCCAGTACTTC. As protein: CASGLFVETQYF.

The sample holds a few counts of this clone. V gene TRBV28 combines with J gene TRBJ1-1, with TRBD1 matching 7 bases. The germline CDR1 and CDR2 sequences are MDHEN and SYDVKM. V lost 7 bases and J lost 0; bases outside the gene matches: 5. The CDR3 extends over 14 amino acids. CDR3 nucleotide sequence: TGTGCCAGCACGGAGGGGGCTCTGAACACTGAAGCTTTCTTT. It specifies CASTEGALNTEAFF. The complete variable domain, with remaining parts taken from reference TRBV28 and TRBJ1-1, reads DVKVTQSSRYLVKRTGEKVFLECVQDMDHENMFWYRQDPGLGLRLIYFSYDVKMKEKGDIPEGYSVSREKKERFSLILESASTNQTSMYLCASTEGALNTEAFFGQGTRLTVV.

The chain recombines TRBV30 with TRBJ1-2; the D gene is possibly TRBD1 (6 bases). CDR1 and CDR2 (germline): GTSNPN, SVGIG (reference sequence). Between the trimmed V and J ends, which lost 8 bases and 0 bases, there was a span of 16 bases. The CDR3 has 14 amino acids. CDR3 residues: CASTGTYANYGYTF. The CDR3 bases are TGTGCCAGTACCGGGACATACGCTAACTATGGCTACACCTTC. Full variable domain (missing parts from reference TRBV30 and TRBJ1-2): SQTIHQWPATLVQPVGSPLSLECTVEGTSNPNLYWYRQAAGRGLQLLFYSVGIGQISSEVPQNLSASRPQDRQFILSSKKLLLSDSGFYLCASTGTYANYGYTFGSGTRLTVV.

This clone was found once. V is TRBV12-1 and J is TRBJ2-7; the table's D call TRBD2 went unverified against the DNA. TRBV12-1 is a documented pseudogene. The CDR3 is 15 residues long. The CDR3 loop reads CASSFAGLDNYEQYF. The CDR3 bases are TGTGCCAGCAGCTTTGCGGGACTAGATAACTACGAGCAGTACTTC.

In this sample, this clone is large. The chain carries TRBV11-3 and TRBJ2-5, with D perhaps given as TRBD1 or TRBD2 (6 bases each). CDR1 and CDR2 from the germline V gene are SGHNT and YENEEA. V was cut by 3 bases and J by 1 base, with 9 bases left in between. The CDR3 spans 14 residues. CDR3 region: CASSFRGLQETQYF. CDR3 nucleotides: TGTGCCAGCAGCTTCCGGGGGCTCCAAGAGACCCAGTACTTC.

V gene TRBV19 combines with J gene TRBJ2-2; D gene unclear. The CDR3 contains 14 residues. V was shortened by 3 bases and J by 4 bases, with 9 bases between the two germline ends. The germline V gene encodes CDR1 LNHDA and CDR2 SQIVND (reference sequence). CDR3 DNA: TGTGCCAGTAGTATTAAAAGTATCACCGGGGAGCTGTTTTTT. It yields the protein CASSIKSITGELFF.

This clone was counted only a few times. The chain has TRBV6-8 and TRBJ2-1; D not certain. This CDR3 has 15 residues. Germline loops: CDR1 MNHGY, CDR2 SAAAGT. V lost 6 bases and J 1 base, leaving 13 bases between the germline ends. This CDR3 is CASSQDTTSYNEQFF. DNA for the CDR3: TGTGCCAGCAGCCAAGACACAACGTCCTACAATGAGCAGTTCTTC.

V is TRBV28 and J is TRBJ2-3; 15 nucleotides agree with TRBD2. This CDR3 is 17 amino acids long. The J segment lost 4 bases and the V segment lost 3 bases, leaving 5 bases of the junction unmatched. Germline-derived CDR1 and CDR2 are MDHEN and SYDVKM. This CDR3 is CASSLWTSGRESDTQYF. CDR3 in DNA: TGTGCCAGCAGTTTGTGGACTAGCGGGAGGGAGTCAGATACGCAGTATTTT. The full variable domain, completed using reference TRBV28 and TRBJ2-3, is DVKVTQSSRYLVKRTGEKVFLECVQDMDHENMFWYRQDPGLGLRLIYFSYDVKMKEKGDIPEGYSVSREKKERFSLILESASTNQTSMYLCASSLWTSGRESDTQYFGPGTRLTVL.

This clone was detected only once. The chain is built from TRBV15 and TRBJ1-2; a weak D match, TRBD1 (6 bases). The V gene's germline CDR1 is LNHNV and CDR2 YYDKDF (reference sequence). The V end was cut by 0 bases, the J end by 8 bases, with 22 bases between. There are 17 residues in the CDR3. The CDR3 region is CATSRDRGTGTFRGYTF. CDR3 DNA: TGTGCCACCAGCAGAGATCGGGGTACAGGGACATTCCGAGGCTACACCTTC.

By frequency in the sample, this clone is large. The chain joins TRBV11-3 to TRBJ1-5, with D perhaps matching TRBD1 (5 bases). This CDR3 has 14 amino acids. CDR1 SGHNT and CDR2 YENEEA come from the germline V gene. The ends were cut back, 5 bases at V and 7 bases at J, with 15 bases in the middle. The CDR3 loop is CASSRTGLGQPQHF. The CDR3 DNA is TGTGCCAGCAGCCGAACGGGGCTGGGGCAGCCCCAGCATTTT.

DNA of the CDR3: TGTGCCAGCAGGCCCTACAGGGGGGGGGATGAAAAACTGTTTTTT. This sequence encodes CASRPYRGGDEKLFF. The gene calls are TRBV28 and TRBJ1-4; 8 bases map to TRBD1. V gave up 6 bases and J gave up 6 bases; unmatched junction bases: 9. Looked up from germline, CDR1 is MDHEN and CDR2 is SYDVKM. CDR3 length: 15 amino acids.

V and J are TRBV11-3 and TRBJ2-3; 7 nucleotides agree with TRBD1. J lost 2 bases, V lost 5 bases, and 7 bases had no gene match. Per the germline V gene, CDR1 is SGHNT and CDR2 is YENEEA. The CDR3 is made up of 15 amino acids. CDR3 region: CASSPTGDHTDTQYF. DNA for the CDR3: TGTGCCAGCAGCCCTACAGGGGACCACACAGATACGCAGTATTTT.

This clone came up a few times. This rearrangement joins TRBV15 to TRBJ1-3; no reliable D call. Per the germline V gene, CDR1 is LNHNV and CDR2 is YYDKDF (reference sequence). The V gene lost 0 bases and the J gene lost 2 bases, with 8 bases spanning the gap. The CDR3 is 15 residues long. CDR3 bases: TGTGCCACCAGCAGAGATAGGACGGCTGGAAACACCATATATTTT. Amino acids: CATSRDRTAGNTIYF.

A few counts support this clone. J is TRBJ1-3 and V is TRBV6-8, with unresolved D. The CDR3 runs 16 residues. Trimming removed 3 bases from V and 4 bases from J, with 16 bases in between. The V gene's germline CDR1 is MNHGY and CDR2 SAAAGT. The CDR3 bases are TGTGCCAGCAGTTATGATGCCGCAGGAGGCGGAAACACCATATATTTT. Amino acids: CASSYDAAGGGNTIYF.

This clone rates as medium-sized. V is TRBV11-3 and J is TRBJ2-2; TRBD1 aligns across 8 bases. In germline, CDR1 is SGHNT, CDR2 YENEEA. This CDR3 comprises 15 residues. Trimming at V came to 6 bases and at J to 4 bases, leaving 7 bases not matched to a gene. The CDR3 nucleotides read TGTGCCAGCAGTTCGACAGGGGTTCTCACCGGGGAGCTGTTTTTT. As protein: CASSSTGVLTGELFF.